The 28 T cell receptor beta chains given below trace back to one sample, sequenced in a study of memory CD4+ T cells and cytomegalovirus serostatus. The sort gate was single viable CD3+CD4+CD8-CD45RO+ cells for memory CD4+ T cells. Here immunoSEQ multiplex PCR was the method, and the copy in TCRdb shows in-frame clones only, minus some. The sample yields about 38,000 clones, 70% to 80% seen once. The sample was memory CD4+ T cells from blood. Every receptor here comes from an adult in good health and CMV-seropositive.

This chain uses TRBV9 with TRBJ2-1; no clear D gene. The CDR3 is made up of 16 amino acids. Germline lookup yields CDR1 SGDLS and CDR2 YYNGEE. The V end lost 5 bases, the J end lost 3 bases, and 18 bases lay between the germline ends. CDR3 DNA: TGTGCCAGCAGTCTTACGCACTCAGCCTACTACAATGAGCAGTTCTTC. Its protein product is CASSLTHSAYYNEQFF.

The chain is built from TRBV6-1 and TRBJ1-5; D possibly corresponds to TRBD1 (5 bases). Looked up from germline, CDR1 is MNHNS and CDR2 is SASEGT. CDR3 length: 13 residues. V lost 7 bases and J lost 3, with 10 bases in between. CDR3 amino acids: CASNRGFNQPQHF. For the CDR3, the DNA is TGTGCCAGCAATAGGGGTTTCAATCAGCCCCAGCATTTT.

A single count supports this clone. This chain links TRBV11-2 with TRBJ2-7, with a weak D call TRBD2 (6 bases). V was pared by 4 bases and J by 6 bases, with 25 bases between. Germline V gene lookup returns CDR1 SGHAT and CDR2 FQNNGV. CDR3 size: 17 residues. CDR3 nucleotides: TGTGCCAGCAGCTCCCTAGGAAGGGACTCATCTTCGTCCGAGCAGTACTTC. Protein: CASSSLGRDSSSSEQYF.

This chain uses TRBV7-8 with TRBJ1-2; maybe TRBD1 (6 bases). This CDR3 is 15 amino acids long. The V and J ends lost 8 bases and 0 bases respectively, with 16 bases between them. CDR1 SGHVS and CDR2 FQNEAQ come from the germline V gene. In DNA form, the CDR3 reads TGTGCCAGCTGGGGGAGGGGGGAAGCTAACTATGGCTACACCTTC. Encoded protein: CASWGRGEANYGYTF.

The CDR3 reads CASSQTGGNEKLFF. The CDR3 DNA follows: TGCGCCAGCAGCCAAACAGGGGGTAATGAAAAACTGTTTTTT. The V call is TRBV4-3, the J call TRBJ1-4, with TRBD1 matching over 8 bases. After removal of 2 bases from V and 4 bases from J, the junction contained 0 bases not matched to a gene. The CDR3 contains 14 residues. Germline V lookup: CDR1 LGHNA, CDR2 YSLEER.

The chain couples TRBV18 to TRBJ2-5, with D possibly matching TRBD1 (5 bases). The germline CDR1 and CDR2 sequences are KGHSH and LQKENI. With 8 bases removed from V and 1 base from J, the gap between germline ends came to 8 bases. The CDR3 totals 12 residues. CDR3 sequence: CASHDSQETQYF. In nucleotides, the CDR3 is TGTGCCAGCCACGACAGCCAAGAGACCCAGTACTTC.

This clone has a handful of counts. This chain connects TRBV2 to TRBJ1-2, with D perhaps matching TRBD1 (6 bases). The germline gives CDR1 SNHLY, CDR2 FYNNEI. This CDR3 spans 14 amino acids. Deletions cut 6 bases from V and 0 bases from J, with 11 bases between. CDR3 bases: TGTGCCAGCAGGCGACAGGTCACTAACTATGGCTACACCTTC. Its protein product is CASRRQVTNYGYTF.

Only a few counts were recorded for this clone. J is TRBJ1-2 and V is TRBV7-6; D remains unclear. This CDR3 spans 16 amino acids. Germline V gene lookup returns CDR1 SGHVS and CDR2 FNYEAQ. Between the trimmed V and J ends, which lost 5 bases and 3 bases, there was a span of 19 bases. The DNA of the CDR3 is TGTGCCAGCAGCGCACGCCCAGCGGCAGATCACTATGGCTACACCTTC. Translated: CASSARPAADHYGYTF.

This clone turned up a few times. The chain couples TRBV20-1 to TRBJ1-1, with D possibly TRBD1 on 5 matching bases. Deletions cut 6 bases from V and 6 bases from J, with 11 bases between. Germline V gene sequence: CDR1 DFQATT, CDR2 SNEGSKA (reference sequence). The CDR3 has 11 amino acids. The CDR3 DNA is TGCAGTGCGGGCCTGGGGGCTGAAGCTTTCTTT. This sequence encodes CSAGLGAEAFF.

About this clone itself: Germline is not matched at one junction end, which may reflect a read error. The J gene is TRBJ2-4, the V gene TRBV5-1; D unclear. CDR1 is SGHRS and CDR2 is YFSETQ in the germline V gene. The CDR3 is 15 amino acids. CDR3 coding DNA: TGTGCCAGCAGTCTGAGTGGCTTAGCCAAAAACATTCAGTACTTC. It translates to CASSLSGLAKNIQYF.

The chain uses TRBV5-4 and TRBJ2-7; 10 nucleotides agree with TRBD1. The V gene's germline CDR1 is SGHNT and CDR2 YYREEE (reference sequence). Germline trimming cut 4 bases from V and 6 bases from J; bases unmatched to any gene: 10. The CDR3 runs to 15 residues. The CDR3 sequence: CASSRPGTGASEQYF. CDR3 bases: TGTGCCAGCAGCAGACCCGGGACAGGGGCTTCCGAGCAGTACTTC.

The chain couples TRBV18 to TRBJ1-2, with D perhaps TRBD1 (5 bases). Germline-derived CDR1 and CDR2 are KGHSH and LQKENI. The CDR3 has 13 residues. Trimming took 0 bases from V and 4 from J, leaving 6 bases between them. The chain's CDR3 is CASSPPGLYGYTF. CDR3 DNA sequence: TGTGCCAGCTCACCACCGGGGCTCTATGGCTACACCTTC. Combining the CDR3 with reference TRBV18 and TRBJ1-2 gives the whole variable domain NAGVMQNPRHLVRRRGQEARLRCSPMKGHSHVYWYRQLPEEGLKFMVYLQKENIIDESGMPKERFSAEFPKEGPSILRIQQVVRGDSAAYFCASSPPGLYGYTFGSGTRLTVV.

The chain couples TRBV5-1 to TRBJ2-5, with 14 positions matching TRBD2. The germline CDR1 and CDR2 sequences are SGHRS and YFSETQ. The trim removed 1 base at V and 3 bases at J, leaving 2 bases unmatched. This CDR3 contains 16 residues. The CDR3 DNA reads TGCGCCAGCAGCTTGATGGGACTAGCGGGAGAAGAGACCCAGTACTTC. Protein sequence: CASSLMGLAGEETQYF. The complete variable domain, with remaining parts taken from reference TRBV5-1 and TRBJ2-5, reads KAGVTQTPRYLIKTRGQQVTLSCSPISGHRSVSWYQQTPGQGLQFLFEYFSETQRNKGNFPGRFSGRQFSNSRSEMNVSTLELGDSALYLCASSLMGLAGEETQYFGPGTRLLVL.

The chain carries TRBV2 and TRBJ2-3; D gene unclear. CDR1 and CDR2 (germline): SNHLY, FYNNEI. Trimming shortened V by 4 bases and J by 5 bases, and 10 bases separated the two germline ends. This CDR3 has 13 residues. CDR3 nucleotides: TGTGCCAGCAGTGGGGTAGACGGAGATACGCAGTATTTT. It yields the protein CASSGVDGDTQYF. Full variable domain (rest looked up from reference TRBV2 and TRBJ2-3): EPEVTQTPSHQVTQMGQEVILRCVPISNHLYFYWYRQILGQKVEFLVSFYNNEISEKSEIFDDQFSVERPDGSNFTLKIRSTKLEDSAMYFCASSGVDGDTQYFGPGTRLTVL.

The V call is TRBV19, the J call TRBJ2-5, with a weak D call TRBD2 (6 bases). There are 14 residues in the CDR3. Germline-derived CDR1 and CDR2 are LNHDA and SQIVND (reference sequence). V shed 5 bases and J shed 5 bases, with 15 bases lying between them. The CDR3: CASSSPSGRETQYF. The CDR3 nucleotides are TGTGCCAGTAGTTCTCCTTCAGGGAGGGAGACCCAGTACTTC.

This chain joins TRBV10-3 and TRBJ2-1; tentative D call: TRBD1 (5 bases). CDR3 length equals 15 residues. CDR1 ENHRY and CDR2 SYGVKD come from the germline V gene. V was trimmed by 6 bases and J by 0 bases, leaving 12 bases between them. For the CDR3, the DNA is TGTGCCATCAGCTTTACAGGTAGCTCCTACAATGAGCAGTTCTTC. Translation: CAISFTGSSYNEQFF.

V is TRBV18 and J is TRBJ2-4; 7 bases map to TRBD2. There are 16 residues in the CDR3. Germline V CDR1 and CDR2: KGHSH, LQKENI. Losses at the gene ends were 4 bases for V and 0 bases for J; bases not matched to a gene: 6. The CDR3 coding sequence is TGTGCCAGCTCACTCGTAGCGGGTGGAGCCAAAAACATTCAGTACTTC. This codes for CASSLVAGGAKNIQYF.

The chain employs TRBV4-1 and TRBJ2-1; D not resolved. Germline V gene data show CDR1 as MGHRA and CDR2 as YSYEKL. CDR3 length: 17 residues. V lost 3 bases and J lost 6, with 21 bases in between. As DNA, the CDR3 is TGCGCCAGCAGCCATCCCTATATCCCTCCATCGGCCAATGAGCAGTTCTTC. This translates into CASSHPYIPPSANEQFF.

CDR3 DNA: TGCGCCAGCAGCCAAGGGGGGGGGACTTGGACCGGGGAGCTGTTTTTT. Residues: CASSQGGGTWTGELFF. This chain links TRBV4-3 with TRBJ2-2, with 7 nucleotides matching TRBD2. The CDR3 runs to 16 residues. Looked up from germline, CDR1 is LGHNA and CDR2 is YSLEER. With 1 base clipped from V and 5 bases from J, the junction kept 7 bases outside the gene matches.

The rearrangement links TRBV7-9 to TRBJ1-5; no reliable D call. This CDR3 has 15 residues. Germline loops: CDR1 SEHNR, CDR2 FQNEAQ (reference sequence). V lost 5 bases and J lost 4, with 15 bases in between. This CDR3 reads CASSVGPWENQPQHF. CDR3 in DNA: TGTGCCAGCAGCGTAGGACCATGGGAGAATCAGCCCCAGCATTTT.

This clone was found a few times. This chain links TRBV28 with TRBJ1-2; the match to TRBD1 covers 7 bases. Germline V gene lookup returns CDR1 MDHEN and CDR2 SYDVKM. This CDR3 has 14 residues. The junction had 2 bases not matched to a gene; V was cut back by 2 bases and J by 2 bases. This chain's CDR3 is CASSLGTANYGYTF. CDR3 sequence (DNA): TGTGCCAGCAGTTTAGGGACAGCAAACTATGGCTACACCTTC.

The chain carries TRBV4-3 and TRBJ2-4, with 9 nucleotides matching TRBD2. Germline V gives CDR1 LGHNA, CDR2 YSLEER. This CDR3 region has 16 residues. With 0 bases clipped from V and 6 bases from J, the junction kept 6 bases outside the gene matches. Here the CDR3 reads CASSQDLAGGLNIQYF. The CDR3 DNA reads as TGCGCCAGCAGCCAAGATCTGGCGGGAGGGCTAAACATTCAGTACTTC.

The chain has TRBV7-9 and TRBJ1-6; D may be TRBD1 (5 bases). Germline V CDR1 and CDR2: SEHNR, FQNEAQ (reference sequence). The CDR3 sequence is 11 residues long. Trimming left V 11 bases short and J 14 bases short, with 16 bases between. The CDR3 DNA sequence: TGTGCCGGAGAGGACATCTCGACCCTCCACTTT. Translating it yields CAGEDISTLHF. Using reference TRBV7-9 and TRBJ1-6 for the parts outside the CDR3, the full variable domain is DTGVSQNPRHKITKRGQNVTFRCDPISEHNRLYWYRQTLGQGPEFLTYFQNEAQLEKSRLLSDRFSAERPKGSFSTLEIQRTEQGDSAMYLCAGEDISTLHFGNGTRLTVT.

The CDR3 region has the DNA TGTGCCAGCAGTGAAGAGACCCGAGATCAGCCCCAGCATTTT. Translation: CASSEETRDQPQHF. V and J are TRBV6-1 and TRBJ1-5; D not resolved. CDR3 size: 14 residues. In germline, CDR1 is MNHNS, CDR2 SASEGT. V was trimmed by 1 base and J by 5 bases, leaving 9 bases between them.

The rearrangement joins TRBV18 to TRBJ1-2; D is perhaps TRBD1 (5 bases). CDR1 and CDR2 (germline): KGHSH, LQKENI. Trimming took 3 bases from V and 0 from J, leaving 14 bases between them. The CDR3 is 16 amino acids. In DNA, the CDR3 is TGTGCCAGCTCACCGACGGGGCCAGAATCTAACTATGGCTACACCTTC. Translating gives CASSPTGPESNYGYTF. Variable domain in full (rest from reference TRBV18 and TRBJ1-2): NAGVMQNPRHLVRRRGQEARLRCSPMKGHSHVYWYRQLPEEGLKFMVYLQKENIIDESGMPKERFSAEFPKEGPSILRIQQVVRGDSAAYFCASSPTGPESNYGYTFGSGTRLTVV.

The chain is built from TRBV7-3 and TRBJ1-2; 12 bases agree with TRBD1. The CDR3 loop spans 17 amino acids. Losses at the gene ends were 4 bases for V and 5 bases for J; bases not matched to a gene: 11. CDR1 and CDR2 from the germline V gene are SGHTA and FQGTGA. The CDR3 protein is CASSSSGTGGERYGYTF. In nucleotides, the CDR3 is TGTGCCAGCAGCTCCTCCGGGACAGGGGGCGAGAGATATGGCTACACCTTC.

DNA of the CDR3: TGCGCCAGCAGCTTGGTAGCAGGGGCCGACTACGAGCAGTACTTC. Translated, it gives CASSLVAGADYEQYF. V usage is TRBV5-1 and J usage is TRBJ2-7, with a tentative D call TRBD1 (6 bases). Germline values: CDR1 SGHRS, CDR2 YFSETQ. V was trimmed by 0 bases and J by 3 bases, leaving 13 bases between them. CDR3 size: 15 residues.

V usage is TRBV7-3 and J usage is TRBJ1-2; D uncertain. Germline V gene sequence: CDR1 SGHTA, CDR2 FQGTGA. The CDR3 is 13 residues long. The V and J ends lost 1 base and 3 bases respectively, with 6 bases between them. The CDR3 DNA sequence: TGTGCCAGCAGCTTAAGCCGGGACTATGGCTACACCTTC. Amino acid sequence: CASSLSRDYGYTF.